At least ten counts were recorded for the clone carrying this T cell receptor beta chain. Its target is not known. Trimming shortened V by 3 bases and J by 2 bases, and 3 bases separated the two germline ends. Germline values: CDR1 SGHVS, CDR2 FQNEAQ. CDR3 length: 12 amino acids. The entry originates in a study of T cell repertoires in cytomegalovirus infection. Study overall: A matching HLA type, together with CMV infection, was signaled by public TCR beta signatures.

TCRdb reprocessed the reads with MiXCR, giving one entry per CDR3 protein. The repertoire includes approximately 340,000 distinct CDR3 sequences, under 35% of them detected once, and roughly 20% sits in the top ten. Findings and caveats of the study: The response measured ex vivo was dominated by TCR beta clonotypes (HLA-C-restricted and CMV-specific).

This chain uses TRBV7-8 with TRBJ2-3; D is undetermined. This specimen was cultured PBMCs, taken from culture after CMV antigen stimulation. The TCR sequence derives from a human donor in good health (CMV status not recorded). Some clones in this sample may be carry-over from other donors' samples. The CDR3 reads CASSFLTDTQYF. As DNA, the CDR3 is TGTGCCAGCAGCTTCCTCACAGATACGCAGTATTTT.